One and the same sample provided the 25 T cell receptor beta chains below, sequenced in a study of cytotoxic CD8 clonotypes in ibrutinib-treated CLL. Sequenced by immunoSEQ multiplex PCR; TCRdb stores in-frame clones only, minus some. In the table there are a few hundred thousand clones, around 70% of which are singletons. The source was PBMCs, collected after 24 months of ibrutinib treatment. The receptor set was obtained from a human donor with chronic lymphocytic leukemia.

The CDR3 loop reads CASRPRRNHSGANVLTF. DNA of the CDR3: TGTGCCAGCAGGCCCCGTAGGAACCACTCTGGGGCCAACGTCCTGACTTTC. The chain combines TRBV27 with TRBJ2-6; D ambiguous. Germline CDR1 MNHEY, CDR2 SMNVEV (reference sequence). The CDR3 runs 17 residues. Trimming left V 6 bases short and J 0 bases short, with 15 bases between.

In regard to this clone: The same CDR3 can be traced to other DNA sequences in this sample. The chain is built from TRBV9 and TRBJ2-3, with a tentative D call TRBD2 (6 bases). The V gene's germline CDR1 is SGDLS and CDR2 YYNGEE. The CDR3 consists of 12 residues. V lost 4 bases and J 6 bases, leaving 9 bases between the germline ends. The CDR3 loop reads CASSPLADTQYF. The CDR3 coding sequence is TGTGCCAGCAGCCCTCTAGCGGATACGCAGTATTTT.

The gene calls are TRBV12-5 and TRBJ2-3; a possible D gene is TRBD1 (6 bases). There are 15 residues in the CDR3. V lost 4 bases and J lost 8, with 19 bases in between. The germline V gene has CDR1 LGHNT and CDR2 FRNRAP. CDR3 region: CASGSGRGETATQYF. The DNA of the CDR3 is TGTGCTAGTGGTTCAGGCAGGGGAGAGACGGCTACGCAGTATTTT.

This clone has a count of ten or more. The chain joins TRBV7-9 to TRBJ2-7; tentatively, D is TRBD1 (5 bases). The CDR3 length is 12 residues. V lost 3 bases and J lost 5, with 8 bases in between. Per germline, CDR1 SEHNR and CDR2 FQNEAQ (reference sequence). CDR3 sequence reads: CASSFDSHEQYF. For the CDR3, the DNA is TGTGCCAGCAGCTTCGACAGCCACGAGCAGTACTTC.

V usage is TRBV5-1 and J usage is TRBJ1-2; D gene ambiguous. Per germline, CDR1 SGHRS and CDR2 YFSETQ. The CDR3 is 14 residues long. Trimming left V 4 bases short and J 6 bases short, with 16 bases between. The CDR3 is CASSPSNWRDGYTF. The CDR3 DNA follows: TGCGCCAGCAGCCCGAGCAACTGGAGAGATGGCTACACCTTC.

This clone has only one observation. In DNA, the CDR3 is TGTGCTGGAGGGGACAGGGGGCGATACGAGCAGTACTTC. It is translated as CAGGDRGRYEQYF. The chain employs TRBV21-1 and TRBJ2-7; the table's D call TRBD1 went unverified against the DNA. TRBV21-1 is deemed a pseudogene. The length of the CDR3 is 13 residues.

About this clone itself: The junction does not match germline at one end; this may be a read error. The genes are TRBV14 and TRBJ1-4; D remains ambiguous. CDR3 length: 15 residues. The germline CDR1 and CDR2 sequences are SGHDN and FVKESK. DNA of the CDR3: TGTGCCAGCAGCGGGAGAGACGGACTGAATGAAAAATTGTTTTTT. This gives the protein CASSGRDGLNEKLFF.

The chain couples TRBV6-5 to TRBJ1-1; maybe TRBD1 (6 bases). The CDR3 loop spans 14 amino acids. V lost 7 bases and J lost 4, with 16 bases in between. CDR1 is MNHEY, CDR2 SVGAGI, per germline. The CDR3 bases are TGTGCCAGCACCCCGTGGGGGGGCGGCACTGAAGCTTTCTTT. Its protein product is CASTPWGGGTEAFF.

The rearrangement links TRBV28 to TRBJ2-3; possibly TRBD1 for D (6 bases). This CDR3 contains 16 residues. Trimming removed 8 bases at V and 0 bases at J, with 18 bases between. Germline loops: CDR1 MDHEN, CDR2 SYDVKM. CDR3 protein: CASLRGGRPSTDTQYF. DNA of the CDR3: TGTGCCAGCCTTAGAGGGGGAAGACCTAGCACAGATACGCAGTATTTT.

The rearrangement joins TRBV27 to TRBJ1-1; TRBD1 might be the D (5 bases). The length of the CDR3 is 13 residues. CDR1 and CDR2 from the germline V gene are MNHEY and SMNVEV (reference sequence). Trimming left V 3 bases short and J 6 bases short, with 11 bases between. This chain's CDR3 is CASSFSREAEAFF. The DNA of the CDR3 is TGTGCCAGCAGTTTCAGCAGGGAGGCTGAAGCTTTCTTT.

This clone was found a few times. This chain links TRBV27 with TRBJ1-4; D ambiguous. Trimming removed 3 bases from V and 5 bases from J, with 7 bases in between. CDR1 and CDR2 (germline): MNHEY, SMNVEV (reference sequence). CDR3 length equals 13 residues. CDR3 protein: CASSFGRNEKLFF. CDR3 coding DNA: TGTGCCAGCAGTTTTGGTCGGAATGAAAAACTGTTTTTT.

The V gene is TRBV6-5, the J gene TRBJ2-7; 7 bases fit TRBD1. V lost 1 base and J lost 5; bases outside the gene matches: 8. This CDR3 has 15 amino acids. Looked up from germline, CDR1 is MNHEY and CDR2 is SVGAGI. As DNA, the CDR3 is TGTGCCAGCAGTTACTTAACAGGGGTAAGCGACGAGCAGTACTTC. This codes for CASSYLTGVSDEQYF.

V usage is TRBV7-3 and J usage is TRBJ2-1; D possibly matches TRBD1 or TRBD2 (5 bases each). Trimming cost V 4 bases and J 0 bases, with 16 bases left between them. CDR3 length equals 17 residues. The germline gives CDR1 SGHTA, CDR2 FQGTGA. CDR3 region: CASSSARDPNSYNEQFF. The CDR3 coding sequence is TGTGCCAGCAGCTCGGCCCGGGACCCGAACTCCTACAATGAGCAGTTCTTC.

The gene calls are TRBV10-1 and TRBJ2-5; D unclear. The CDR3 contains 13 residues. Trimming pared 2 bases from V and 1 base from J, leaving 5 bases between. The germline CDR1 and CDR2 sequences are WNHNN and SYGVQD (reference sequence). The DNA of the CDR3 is TGCGCCAGCAGTGAGCAGATCCAAGAGACCCAGTACTTC. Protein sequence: CASSEQIQETQYF.

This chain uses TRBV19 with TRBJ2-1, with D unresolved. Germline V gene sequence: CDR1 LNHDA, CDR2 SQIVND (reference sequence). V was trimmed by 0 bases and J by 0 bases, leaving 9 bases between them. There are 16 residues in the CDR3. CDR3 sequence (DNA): TGTGCCAGTAGTATAGATCATTCTCACTCCTACAATGAGCAGTTCTTC. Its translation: CASSIDHSHSYNEQFF.

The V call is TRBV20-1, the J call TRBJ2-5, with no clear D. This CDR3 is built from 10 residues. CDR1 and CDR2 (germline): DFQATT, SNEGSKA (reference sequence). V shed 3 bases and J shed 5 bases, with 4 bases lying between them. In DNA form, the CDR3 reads TGCAGTGCTAGGGGGGAGACCCAGTACTTC. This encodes CSARGETQYF.

DNA of the CDR3: TGTGCCAGCAGCCCCCACCTCGGGGGGTTCGGCTATGGCTACACCTTC. The encoded protein is CASSPHLGGFGYGYTF. This rearrangement joins TRBV7-2 to TRBJ1-2; possibly TRBD1 for D (5 bases). The CDR3 sequence is 16 residues long. Looked up from germline, CDR1 is SGHTA and CDR2 is FQGNSA. The ends were cut back, 5 bases at V and 4 bases at J, with 20 bases in the middle.

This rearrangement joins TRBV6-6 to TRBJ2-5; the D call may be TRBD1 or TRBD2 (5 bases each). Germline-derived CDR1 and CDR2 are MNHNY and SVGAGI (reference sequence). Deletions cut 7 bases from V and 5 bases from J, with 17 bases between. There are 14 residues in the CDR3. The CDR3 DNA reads TGTGCCAGCACTGGGACCTCTACCCCCGAGACCCAGTACTTC. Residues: CASTGTSTPETQYF.

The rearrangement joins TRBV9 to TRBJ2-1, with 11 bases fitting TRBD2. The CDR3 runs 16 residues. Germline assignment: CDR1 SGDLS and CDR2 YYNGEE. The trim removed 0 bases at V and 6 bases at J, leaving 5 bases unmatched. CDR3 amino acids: CASSVGGTSGLNEQFF. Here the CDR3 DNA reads TGTGCCAGCAGCGTAGGAGGGACTAGCGGACTCAATGAGCAGTTCTTC.

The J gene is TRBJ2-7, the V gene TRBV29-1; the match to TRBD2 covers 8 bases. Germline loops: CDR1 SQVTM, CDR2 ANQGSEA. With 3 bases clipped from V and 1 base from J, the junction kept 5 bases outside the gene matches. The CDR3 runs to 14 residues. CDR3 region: CSVELIAGSYEQYF. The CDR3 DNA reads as TGCAGCGTTGAGTTGATAGCGGGATCCTACGAGCAGTACTTC.

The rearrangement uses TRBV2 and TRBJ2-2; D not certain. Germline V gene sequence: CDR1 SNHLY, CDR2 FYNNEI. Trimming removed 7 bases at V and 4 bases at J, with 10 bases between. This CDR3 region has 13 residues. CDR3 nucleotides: TGTGCCAGCAACGCCAGACTCACCGGGGAGCTGTTTTTT. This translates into CASNARLTGELFF.

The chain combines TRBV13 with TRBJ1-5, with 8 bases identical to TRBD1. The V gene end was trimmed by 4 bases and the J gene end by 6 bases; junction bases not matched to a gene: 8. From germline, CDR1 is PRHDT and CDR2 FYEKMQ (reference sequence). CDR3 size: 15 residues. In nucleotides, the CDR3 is TGTGCCAGCAGCTCCAAGGACAGGGACGCTCAGCCCCAGCATTTT. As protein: CASSSKDRDAQPQHF.

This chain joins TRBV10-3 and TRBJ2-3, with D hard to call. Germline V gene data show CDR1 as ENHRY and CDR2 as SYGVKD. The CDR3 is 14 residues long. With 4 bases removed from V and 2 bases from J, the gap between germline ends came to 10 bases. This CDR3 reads CAISVGGPTDTQYF. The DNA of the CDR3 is TGTGCCATCAGTGTCGGTGGTCCCACAGATACGCAGTATTTT.

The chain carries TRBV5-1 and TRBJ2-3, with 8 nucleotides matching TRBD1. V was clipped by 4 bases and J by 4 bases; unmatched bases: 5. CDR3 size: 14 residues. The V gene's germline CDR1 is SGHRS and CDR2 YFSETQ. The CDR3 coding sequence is TGCGCCAGCAGCATCCAGGGGGCCGCAGATACGCAGTATTTT. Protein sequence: CASSIQGAADTQYF.

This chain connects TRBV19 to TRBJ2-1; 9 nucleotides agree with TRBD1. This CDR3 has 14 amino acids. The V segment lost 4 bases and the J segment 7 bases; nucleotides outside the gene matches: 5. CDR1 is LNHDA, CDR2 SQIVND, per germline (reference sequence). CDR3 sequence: CASSTSGQGNEQFF. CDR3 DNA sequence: TGTGCCAGTAGTACCTCTGGACAGGGGAATGAGCAGTTCTTC.